Listed below are T cell receptor beta chains from one sample, sequenced in a study of PD-1 blockade in mismatch repair-deficient tumors. Here immunoSEQ multiplex PCR was the method, and the copy in TCRdb shows in-frame clones only, minus some. The sample includes around 14,000 clones, 84% of them seen just once. These receptors have no known antigen. Sequenced here: cells cultured in vitro, sampled from a patient treated with pembrolizumab. These receptors all stem from an adult with mismatch repair-deficient cancer. Each CDR3 is given with its conserved first and last residue. D genes are given only for firm matches. Clone size is shown for a subset of rows, as once, few, many or a class of expanded clone.

size | J | D | V | CDR3 | DNA
few | TRBJ2-1 | TRBD2 | TRBV27 | CASSILAGERAEQFF | TGTGCCAGCAGTATACTAGCGGGAGAAAGGGCTGAGCAGTTCTTC
. | TRBJ2-7 | TRBD1 | TRBV10-2 | CASFRTGNSYEQYF | TGCGCCAGCTTCCGGACAGGGAATTCCTACGAGCAGTACTTC
. | TRBJ2-7 | . | TRBV7-9 | CASSLDGEQYF | TGTGCCAGCAGCTTAGATGGCGAGCAGTACTTC
once | TRBJ1-2 | . | TRBV9 | CASSVVPGTDLYGYTF | TGTGCCAGCAGCGTAGTCCCCGGAACAGACCTCTATGGCTACACCTTC
. | TRBJ2-7 | . | TRBV14 | CATSPGPLTEQYF | TGTGCCACCTCCCCGGGACCGCTCACCGAGCAGTACTTC
. | TRBJ1-2 | . | TRBV19 | CAREAATLYGYTF | TGTGCCAGGGAAGCAGCGACCCTCTATGGCTACACCTTC
. | TRBJ1-5 | . | TRBV6-6 | CASSYSQLLQHF | TGTGCCAGCAGTTACTCTCAGTTGCTCCAGCATTTT
. | TRBJ2-2 | TRBD1 | TRBV9 | CASNDRVTGELFF | TGTGCCAGTAACGACAGGGTCACCGGGGAGCTGTTTTTT
. | TRBJ2-2 | . | TRBV7-9 | CASSLRRTGVDTGELFF | TGTGCCAGCAGCTTACGTCGAACGGGAGTGGACACCGGGGAGCTGTTTTTT
. | TRBJ1-4 | . | TRBV11-3 | CASSLGGKTNEKLFF | TGTGCCAGCAGCTTAGGGGGAAAAACTAATGAAAAACTGTTTTTT
. | TRBJ2-3 | . | TRBV29-1 | CSGGQRFTDTQYF | TGCAGCGGCGGGCAGAGATTCACAGATACGCAGTATTTT
. | TRBJ1-3 | . | TRBV11-2 | CASSLASGNTIYF | TGTGCCAGCAGCTTAGCCTCTGGAAACACCATATATTTT
. | TRBJ2-7 | . | TRBV30 | CAWSIKPGPAKGYEQYF | TGTGCCTGGAGCATAAAACCGGGACCCGCCAAAGGATACGAGCAGTACTTC
. | TRBJ2-7 | . | TRBV6-6 | CASSPRLDEQYF | TGTGCCAGCAGTCCCCGGCTCGACGAGCAGTACTTC
. | TRBJ2-5 | . | TRBV29-1 | CSVLRVETQYF | TGCAGCGTTTTAAGGGTGGAGACCCAGTACTTC
. | TRBJ1-2 | . | TRBV29-1 | CSAGGSFNYGYTF | TGCAGCGCTGGTGGCAGTTTTAACTATGGCTACACCTTC